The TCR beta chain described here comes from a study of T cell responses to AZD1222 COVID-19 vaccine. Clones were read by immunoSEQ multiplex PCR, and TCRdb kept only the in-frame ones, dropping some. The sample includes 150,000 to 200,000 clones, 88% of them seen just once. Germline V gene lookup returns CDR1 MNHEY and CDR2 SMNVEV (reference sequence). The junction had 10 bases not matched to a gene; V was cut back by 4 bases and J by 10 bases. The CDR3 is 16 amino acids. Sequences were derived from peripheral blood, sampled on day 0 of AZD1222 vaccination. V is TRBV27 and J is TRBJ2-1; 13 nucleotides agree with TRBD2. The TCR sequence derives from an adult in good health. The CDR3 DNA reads TGTGCCAGCAGTTCCACCGGACTAGCGGGAGCCCTGGAGCAGTTCTTC. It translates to CASSSTGLAGALEQFF.